Listed here are 5 T cell receptor beta chains from one sample, sequenced in a study of cytomegalovirus exposure and HLA in healthy donors. The PCR employed 60 Vbeta primers together with 13 Jbeta primers. Assay used: immunoSEQ multiplex PCR; TCRdb lists only in-frame clones, some missing. The sample includes about 190,000 clones, about 77% seen only once; the top ten take under 5%. The specimen was PBMCs. These receptors were collected from a man aged 25 to 45 in good health and CMV-seropositive.

The chain employs TRBV6-5 and TRBJ1-1, with D unresolved. Germline loops: CDR1 MNHEY, CDR2 SVGAGI. The CDR3 is 14 residues long. Deletions cut 6 bases from V and 3 bases from J, with 14 bases between. The CDR3 sequence is CASSRWRVDTEAFF. CDR3 nucleotides: TGTGCCAGCAGCCGTTGGAGGGTGGACACTGAAGCTTTCTTT.

V gene TRBV10-2 combines with J gene TRBJ2-3; 7 nucleotides align to TRBD2. The CDR3 length is 14 residues. CDR1 WSHSY and CDR2 SAAADI come from the germline V gene. V trimming: 2 bases; J trimming: 4 bases; junction bases outside the gene matches: 3. CDR3 residues: CASSEKLAADTQYF. CDR3 coding DNA: TGCGCCAGCAGTGAGAAGCTAGCGGCAGATACGCAGTATTTT.

This clone was observed a single time. The J gene is TRBJ1-1, the V gene TRBV27, with D uncertain. Between the trimmed V and J ends, which lost 2 bases and 8 bases, there was a span of 9 bases. The CDR3 loop spans 12 amino acids. CDR1 MNHEY and CDR2 SMNVEV come from the germline V gene (reference sequence). The CDR3 DNA reads as TGTGCCAGCAGTTTAAGGATGGGCGAAGCTTTCTTT. It translates to CASSLRMGEAFF.

The chain has TRBV29-1 and TRBJ2-3, with TRBD2 matching 9 bases. This CDR3 is 13 amino acids long. Germline lookup yields CDR1 SQVTM and CDR2 ANQGSEA. The ends lost 7 bases at V and 5 bases at J; junction bases unmatched: 7. The CDR3 loop reads CSAEGLAVDTQYF. CDR3 sequence (DNA): TGCAGCGCCGAGGGACTAGCAGTAGATACGCAGTATTTT.

The chain recombines TRBV25-1 with TRBJ2-3, with TRBD2 matching 12 bases. Germline V gives CDR1 MGHDK, CDR2 SYGVNS. Unmatched junction bases numbered 6, after V lost 4 bases and J lost 1 base. There are 17 residues in the CDR3. The CDR3 DNA sequence: TGTGCCAGCAGTGCCCTAAGGACTAGCGGGGGCACAGATACGCAGTATTTT. This codes for CASSALRTSGGTDTQYF.